One T cell receptor beta chain is described in this entry. TCRdb's table, derived via immunoSEQ multiplex PCR, lists solely in-frame clones and lacks some. The table shows roughly 380,000 clones, with 70% to 90% occurring only once. The data originate from a study of Ad26.COV2.S vaccination and SARS-CoV-2 variants. Study details: It was the COV1001 Ad26.COV2.S trial arm that included the donor.

Sample treatment: over 15 received Ad26.COV2.S at low or high dose, single or two shots; 5 received placebo; per-sample allocation not given. Sample collection was performed on day 63 after the first vaccine or placebo injection. This CDR3 spans 11 amino acids. Trimming pared 3 bases from V and 3 bases from J, leaving 2 bases between. Germline V lookup: CDR1 SGHAT, CDR2 FQNNGV. The chain employs TRBV11-2 and TRBJ1-1; no clear D gene. The sequence came from a person between 18 and 59 years old who received the Ad26.COV2.S COVID-19 vaccine or a placebo. The source was peripheral blood, collected in a trial of Ad26.COV2.S vaccine versus placebo. The chain's CDR3 is CASSFYTEAFF. DNA for the CDR3: TGTGCCAGCAGCTTTTACACTGAAGCTTTCTTT.